Below, 3 T cell receptor beta chains from the same sample are listed, as sequenced in a study of blood T cell repertoires in COVID-19. TCRdb's copy holds only in-frame clones and misses some; the assay was immunoSEQ multiplex PCR. The sample has 170,000 or so clones, 80% to 90% seen once. The sequencing input was peripheral blood. These receptor sequences come from a young woman who had recovered from COVID-19.

This chain connects TRBV7-9 to TRBJ1-5, with D uncertain. The V and J ends lost 6 bases and 8 bases respectively, with 14 bases between them. The CDR3 is made up of 13 amino acids. Germline CDR1 and CDR2: SEHNR and FQNEAQ (reference sequence). The CDR3 DNA sequence: TGTGCCAGCAGTTATGGACTGTGGGAGCCCCAGCATTTT. Translation gives CASSYGLWEPQHF.

The rearrangement links TRBV7-2 to TRBJ1-1; 8 bases agree with TRBD1. Trimming removed 5 bases from V and 8 bases from J; junction bases left unmatched: 19. Germline CDR1 reads SGHTA; CDR2 reads FQGNSA. There are 17 residues in the CDR3. This CDR3 reads CASSLRTGKLFIREAFF. CDR3 coding DNA: TGTGCCAGCAGCCTACGGACAGGGAAGCTTTTTATTAGAGAAGCTTTCTTT.

DNA for the CDR3: TGCAGTGCTAGTCGGGGAGGGGGTGGTCGCACCGGGGAGCTGTTTTTT. Translation: CSASRGGGGRTGELFF. The rearrangement links TRBV20-1 to TRBJ2-2, with D possibly matching TRBD2 (7 bases). V was pared by 3 bases and J by 4 bases, with 18 bases between. The CDR3 spans 16 residues. From germline, CDR1 is DFQATT and CDR2 SNEGSKA (reference sequence).